This T cell receptor (beta chain) was sequenced for a study of shared clonotypes between healthy human individuals. CD45RO-negative CD8 cells positively selected for CCR7 made up the naive population, which excluded terminally differentiated effector memory CD45RA+ cells. TCRdb's copy holds only in-frame clones and misses some; the assay was immunoSEQ multiplex PCR. This sample has roughly 2,000,000 clones, with approximately 92% found just once. J was trimmed by 0 bases and V by 6 bases; bases with no gene match: 5. The germline V gene encodes CDR1 SGHAT and CDR2 FQNNGV. The CDR3 covers 15 residues.

The chain joins TRBV11-2 to TRBJ2-1, with 7 bases that match TRBD2. Sequenced input: naive CD8+ T cells from PBMCs. This clonotype was sampled from a man younger than 30 in good health. Some clones in this sample may be carry-over from other donors' samples. The CDR3 bases are TGTGCCAGCAGGGGCCGGGAGGCCTCCTACAATGAGCAGTTCTTC. Its protein product is CASRGREASYNEQFF.